This passage covers 14 T cell receptor beta chains from one sample sequenced in a study of radiotherapy plus CTLA-4 blockade in lung cancer. TCRdb's table, derived via immunoSEQ multiplex PCR, lists solely in-frame clones and lacks some. Here the sample spans tens of thousands of clones, roughly 72% being singletons. The material was peripheral blood, obtained from a patient treated with radiotherapy plus ipilimumab. The receptors come from a human donor with non-small cell lung cancer who had stable disease on radiotherapy plus ipilimumab.

The CDR3 is CASSDPSGEETQYF. DNA of the CDR3: TGTGCCAGCAGCGATCCTAGCGGGGAAGAGACCCAGTACTTC. This rearrangement joins TRBV5-4 to TRBJ2-5; TRBD2 agrees at 9 bases. The germline gives CDR1 SGHNT, CDR2 YYREEE (reference sequence). This CDR3 has 14 residues. Trimming took 4 bases from V and 3 from J; bases not matched to a gene: 4.

The chain carries TRBV19 and TRBJ1-1; the D is unclear. The CDR3 contains 11 residues. Deletions cut 11 bases from V and 5 bases from J, with 12 bases between. Per the germline V gene, CDR1 is LNHDA and CDR2 is SQIVND (reference sequence). The CDR3 sequence is CACRGETEAFF. Written as DNA, the CDR3 is TGTGCCTGTCGCGGAGAAACTGAAGCTTTCTTT.

This chain connects TRBV10-3 to TRBJ1-4; possible D gene TRBD1, 6 bases. V was clipped by 10 bases and J by 2 bases, with 11 bases between them. This CDR3 comprises 13 residues. Germline loops: CDR1 ENHRY, CDR2 SYGVKD. In DNA form, the CDR3 reads TGTGCCACCCGGGGGGGCACTAATGAAAAACTGTTTTTT. Its translation is CATRGGTNEKLFF.

V is TRBV9 and J is TRBJ2-6; 7 bases fit TRBD1. Trimming took 4 bases from V and 1 from J; bases not matched to a gene: 2. The germline gives CDR1 SGDLS, CDR2 YYNGEE. The CDR3 is 15 residues long. The CDR3 protein is CASSPRGSGANVLTF. The CDR3 nucleotides are TGTGCCAGCAGCCCCAGGGGGTCTGGGGCCAACGTCCTGACTTTC.

The V gene is TRBV21-1, the J gene TRBJ2-7; the D segment call TRBD2 is taken from the table without a DNA check. TRBV21-1 is designated a pseudogene. This CDR3 spans 14 amino acids. The CDR3, as DNA: TGTGCCAGCAGCTCCCTCGGGGATTCCTACGAGCAGTACTTC. Protein product: CASSSLGDSYEQYF.

In its sample, this clone was seen a few times. The chain is built from TRBV6-5 and TRBJ1-5; 8 bases map to TRBD1. The CDR3 covers 15 residues. The junction had 8 bases not matched to a gene; V was cut back by 6 bases and J by 4 bases. Germline CDR1 reads MNHEY; CDR2 reads SVGAGI. The CDR3 region is CASSLMTGVNQPQHF. Written as DNA, the CDR3 is TGTGCCAGCAGCCTCATGACAGGGGTAAATCAGCCCCAGCATTTT.

This clone showed up just a few times. This chain connects TRBV10-3 to TRBJ2-7; a possible D gene is TRBD1 (6 bases). This CDR3 is built from 15 residues. V was shortened by 6 bases and J by 6 bases, with 21 bases between the two germline ends. Per the germline V gene, CDR1 is ENHRY and CDR2 is SYGVKD. This CDR3 is CAISPSSRGSGEQYF. The CDR3 DNA reads TGTGCCATCAGCCCGTCTTCTAGGGGGTCCGGCGAGCAGTACTTC.

This clone has more than one count but fewer than ten. V usage is TRBV6-5 and J usage is TRBJ1-2; 8 bases match TRBD1. V shed 6 bases and J 4 bases; nucleotides not matched to a gene: 7. CDR3 length: 14 amino acids. From germline, CDR1 is MNHEY and CDR2 SVGAGI. CDR3 loop: CASSLSTGAYGYTF. The CDR3, as DNA: TGTGCCAGCAGCTTGTCGACAGGGGCCTATGGCTACACCTTC.

The J gene is TRBJ2-6, the V gene TRBV9; D is possibly TRBD1 (8 bases). Germline V CDR1 and CDR2: SGDLS, YYNGEE. Trimming cost V 5 bases and J 1 base, with 19 bases left between them. This CDR3 comprises 18 residues. In DNA, the CDR3 is TGTGCCAGCAGGGACAGGGAGGGGGGCTGGTCTGGGGCCAACGTCCTGACTTTC. It is translated as CASRDREGGWSGANVLTF.

In its sample, this clone was seen a few times. J is TRBJ2-2 and V is TRBV7-9, with 13 bases that match TRBD2. In germline, CDR1 is SEHNR, CDR2 FQNEAQ (reference sequence). The CDR3 has 14 residues. Trimming cost V 3 bases and J 13 bases; bases outside gene matches: 5. This CDR3 reads CASSLGTSGDTLFF. The CDR3 nucleotides are TGTGCCAGCAGCTTGGGGACTAGCGGGGACACGCTGTTTTTT.

This chain connects TRBV25-1 to TRBJ1-6; no firm D call. The CDR3 has 14 residues. Deletions cut 8 bases from V and 8 bases from J, with 16 bases between. CDR1 and CDR2 from the germline V gene are MGHDK and SYGVNS. CDR3 nucleotide sequence: TGTGCCAGCGGAGGGAGGCGAGGGTATTCACCCCTCCACTTT. As protein: CASGGRRGYSPLHF. The complete variable domain, with remaining parts taken from reference TRBV25-1 and TRBJ1-6, reads EADIYQTPRYLVIGTGKKITLECSQTMGHDKMYWYQQDPGMELHLIHYSYGVNSTEKGDLSSESTVSRIRTEHFPLTLESARPSHTSQYLCASGGRRGYSPLHFGNGTRLTVT.

This clone was seen only once. The chain combines TRBV5-1 with TRBJ2-1; D not resolved. The CDR3 length is 13 residues. Deletions cut 4 bases from V and 5 bases from J, with 10 bases between. In germline, CDR1 is SGHRS, CDR2 YFSETQ. CDR3 sequence reads: CASSLRVDNEQFF. In DNA, the CDR3 is TGCGCCAGCAGCCTCCGGGTAGACAATGAGCAGTTCTTC.

V and J are TRBV7-9 and TRBJ1-4; D gene unclear. From germline, CDR1 is SEHNR and CDR2 FQNEAQ (reference sequence). CDR3 length: 15 residues. Trimming removed 5 bases at V and 1 base at J, with 11 bases between. This CDR3 is CASSAHSGTNEKLFF. The CDR3 DNA reads as TGTGCCAGCAGCGCACACAGTGGAACTAATGAAAAACTGTTTTTT.

This chain joins TRBV7-9 and TRBJ1-2; 8 bases map to TRBD1. Germline V lookup: CDR1 SEHNR, CDR2 FQNEAQ (reference sequence). Germline trimming cut 2 bases from V and 3 bases from J; bases unmatched to any gene: 5. The CDR3 consists of 15 residues. CDR3 sequence reads: CASSLIGQGDYGYTF. CDR3 DNA sequence: TGTGCCAGCAGCTTAATTGGACAGGGAGACTATGGCTACACCTTC.